The 27 T cell receptor beta chains presented below share a single source sample, sequenced in a study of a mutant IDH1 vaccine in newly diagnosed glioma. The data were produced by immunoSEQ multiplex PCR, yet TCRdb's version contains in-frame clones alone and is incomplete. The table has some 87,000 clones, 70% to 90% seen once. The time point here: week 47, end of study. The vaccine gave 300 ug of a 20-mer mutant IDH1 peptide subcutaneously per dose. These TCRs' antigens remain unknown. Sequenced material: PBMCs, taken from a glioma patient whose treatment included an IDH1 peptide vaccine. The source of these receptors is a man aged 35 to 55 with glioma.

The V gene is TRBV5-6, the J gene TRBJ2-5, with D uncertain. Germline CDR1 reads SGHDT; CDR2 reads YYEEEE. Trimming shortened V by 3 bases and J by 5 bases, and 11 bases separated the two germline ends. This CDR3 spans 13 amino acids. This CDR3 reads CASSSWADETQYF. As DNA, the CDR3 is TGTGCCAGCAGCTCGTGGGCAGACGAGACCCAGTACTTC. Supplemented by reference TRBV5-6 and TRBJ2-5, the full variable domain reads DAGVTQSPTHLIKTRGQQVTLRCSPKSGHDTVSWYQQALGQGPQFIFQYYEEEERQRGNFPDRFSGHQFPNYSSELNVNALLLGDSALYLCASSSWADETQYFGPGTRLLVL.

This chain uses TRBV10-3 with TRBJ1-1; D is unclear. V lost 10 bases, J lost 5 bases, and 11 bases lay in between. CDR3 size: 11 residues. From germline, CDR1 is ENHRY and CDR2 SYGVKD. The CDR3 sequence is CATTSGTEAFF. CDR3 bases: TGTGCCACTACCTCGGGGACTGAAGCTTTCTTT.

V usage is TRBV11-3 and J usage is TRBJ2-1; 13 nucleotides line up with TRBD2. Trimming removed 1 base from V and 0 bases from J; junction bases left unmatched: 6. Germline values: CDR1 SGHNT, CDR2 YENEEA. This CDR3 is 19 amino acids long. The CDR3 DNA sequence: TGTGCCAGCAGCTTAGGGTGGACTAGCGGGAGTGCCTCCTACAATGAGCAGTTCTTC. Its protein is CASSLGWTSGSASYNEQFF.

The chain uses TRBV28 and TRBJ1-2; the match to TRBD1 covers 7 bases. Germline assignment: CDR1 MDHEN and CDR2 SYDVKM. The CDR3 is 13 residues long. Losses at the gene ends were 5 bases for V and 8 bases for J; bases not matched to a gene: 8. The CDR3 DNA follows: TGTGCCAGCAGTGGTAACAGGGGCAAAGGCTACACCTTC. This gives the protein CASSGNRGKGYTF.

J is TRBJ2-7 and V is TRBV28; either TRBD1 or TRBD2 may supply D (5 bases each). Germline V gives CDR1 MDHEN, CDR2 SYDVKM. The CDR3 length is 13 residues. The V end was cut by 11 bases, the J end by 4 bases, with 18 bases between. The CDR3 region is CAPTRDPPYEQYF. CDR3 nucleotides: TGTGCCCCTACCCGGGACCCACCTTACGAGCAGTACTTC.

The genes are TRBV15 and TRBJ2-1; the D is unclear. Germline V gene data show CDR1 as LNHNV and CDR2 as YYDKDF (reference sequence). This CDR3 has 15 amino acids. V was clipped by 0 bases and J by 7 bases, with 13 bases between them. The CDR3 sequence is CATSRDGNRRNEQFF. The CDR3 region has the DNA TGTGCCACCAGCAGAGATGGAAACAGACGGAATGAGCAGTTCTTC.

The V and J genes are TRBV5-1 and TRBJ1-2; D not certain. Germline lookup yields CDR1 SGHRS and CDR2 YFSETQ. V lost 0 bases to trimming and J lost 8 bases, with 8 bases between them. The CDR3 runs to 12 residues. The CDR3 DNA is TGCGCCAGCAGCTTGGAGAGGCACGGCTACACCTTC. Translation gives CASSLERHGYTF.

A single count supports this clone. This rearrangement joins TRBV28 to TRBJ2-7; no firm D call. There are 13 residues in the CDR3. V was shortened by 5 bases and J by 0 bases, with 8 bases between the two germline ends. Germline CDR1 reads MDHEN; CDR2 reads SYDVKM. CDR3 region: CASSRTPSYEQYF. The DNA for the CDR3 is TGTGCCAGCAGTCGCACACCCTCCTACGAGCAGTACTTC. The whole variable domain, filled in from reference TRBV28 and TRBJ2-7, reads DVKVTQSSRYLVKRTGEKVFLECVQDMDHENMFWYRQDPGLGLRLIYFSYDVKMKEKGDIPEGYSVSREKKERFSLILESASTNQTSMYLCASSRTPSYEQYFGPGTRLTVT.

This sequence joins TRBV6-5 and TRBJ2-1, with 8 bases aligning to TRBD2. V was pared by 2 bases and J by 16 bases, with 7 bases of the junction left unmatched. The CDR3 is 12 residues long. Germline CDR1 is MNHEY and CDR2 is SVGAGI. CDR3 DNA: TGTGCCAGCAGTTACCGGGGGGGTCGAGGATTCTTC. Translation: CASSYRGGRGFF.

J is TRBJ1-6 and V is TRBV6-4; D remains unclear. CDR3 length: 15 residues. Per germline, CDR1 MRHNA and CDR2 SNTAGT. V was pared by 2 bases and J by 3 bases, with 8 bases between. The CDR3 here is CASSDGSNYNSPLHF. For the CDR3, the DNA is TGTGCCAGCAGTGACGGCAGTAACTATAATTCACCCCTCCACTTT.

The genes are TRBV7-2 and TRBJ2-3; TRBD2 aligns across 13 bases. Germline CDR1 is SGHTA and CDR2 is FQGNSA. The CDR3 is 18 residues long. J was trimmed by 4 bases and V by 1 base; bases with no gene match: 8. The CDR3, as DNA: TGTGCCAGCAGCTTAGTGCGAACTAGCGGGGGGGTGGCAGATACGCAGTATTTT. Translated: CASSLVRTSGGVADTQYF.

The J gene is TRBJ2-7, the V gene TRBV19, with 11 positions matching TRBD2. Unmatched junction bases numbered 0, after V lost 8 bases and J lost 3 bases. Germline V gene sequence: CDR1 LNHDA, CDR2 SQIVND (reference sequence). The CDR3 covers 12 residues. The CDR3 protein is CASGTSGYEQYF. CDR3 coding DNA: TGTGCCAGTGGGACTAGCGGCTACGAGCAGTACTTC.

This chain joins TRBV4-3 and TRBJ1-1; 8 bases are a match to TRBD1. The CDR3 contains 12 residues. Germline values: CDR1 LGHNA, CDR2 YSLEER. The V segment lost 2 bases and the J segment 11 bases; nucleotides outside the gene matches: 4. The CDR3 spells CASSQTGGPAFF. Written as DNA, the CDR3 is TGCGCCAGCAGCCAAACAGGGGGACCGGCTTTCTTT.

The CDR3 here is CASTLDRIVNYGYTF. CDR3 in DNA: TGCGCCAGCACCCTGGACAGGATAGTAAACTATGGCTACACCTTC. The gene calls are TRBV4-3 and TRBJ1-2, with 7 bases identical to TRBD1. The CDR3 is made up of 15 amino acids. The V and J ends lost 7 bases and 2 bases, in that order; junction bases with no gene match: 10. CDR1 and CDR2 from the germline V gene are LGHNA and YSLEER.

CDR3 nucleotide sequence: TGTGCCAGCAGCCCAACCGGGACAGGGGACCACGAGCAGTACTTC. It specifies CASSPTGTGDHEQYF. This chain connects TRBV7-3 to TRBJ2-7; 10 bases fit TRBD1. The CDR3 spans 15 residues. CDR1 is SGHTA, CDR2 FQGTGA, per germline. With 5 bases clipped from V and 5 bases from J, the junction kept 9 bases outside the gene matches.

V is TRBV6-5 and J is TRBJ2-1; 9 bases align to TRBD1. This CDR3 has 15 residues. Germline values: CDR1 MNHEY, CDR2 SVGAGI. Trimming took 6 bases from V and 5 from J; bases not matched to a gene: 8. The CDR3 reads CASSTNGQGNNEQFF. The CDR3 DNA follows: TGTGCCAGCAGCACCAATGGACAGGGGAACAATGAGCAGTTCTTC.

The chain carries TRBV11-2 and TRBJ2-7, with a possible D match to TRBD2 (6 bases). There are 15 residues in the CDR3. Germline values: CDR1 SGHAT, CDR2 FQNNGV. With 7 bases removed from V and 1 base from J, the gap between germline ends came to 17 bases. Here the CDR3 reads CASTKTGAGSYEQYF. CDR3 nucleotides: TGTGCCAGCACCAAAACCGGGGCGGGGTCCTACGAGCAGTACTTC.

As DNA, the CDR3 is TGTGCCAGCAGCTCCAAAACCCTGAGGGACACTGAAGCTTTCTTT. Encoded protein: CASSSKTLRDTEAFF. V gene TRBV4-2 combines with J gene TRBJ1-1, with no clear D. Trimming stripped 5 bases from V and 3 bases from J, with 16 bases between. The germline gives CDR1 LGHNA, CDR2 YNFKEQ. The CDR3 totals 15 residues.

The chain carries TRBV7-2 and TRBJ2-7; 7 nucleotides align to TRBD1. CDR3 size: 15 residues. Germline V gene data show CDR1 as SGHTA and CDR2 as FQGNSA. V shed 0 bases and J 3 bases; nucleotides not matched to a gene: 5. CDR3 loop: CASSLARGGGYEQYF. CDR3 DNA: TGTGCCAGCAGCTTAGCGCGAGGGGGCGGCTACGAGCAGTACTTC.

This clone was seen just once. The chain uses TRBV10-3 and TRBJ2-4, with 8 bases aligning to TRBD1. Germline CDR1 and CDR2: ENHRY and SYGVKD. This CDR3 is 17 amino acids long. Trimming at V came to 2 bases and at J to 0 bases, leaving 6 bases not matched to a gene. Here the CDR3 reads CAISEGTGLLAKNIQYF. The CDR3 nucleotides are TGTGCCATCAGTGAGGGGACAGGCCTTCTAGCCAAAAACATTCAGTACTTC.

This clone was seen only once. The chain is built from TRBV7-2 and TRBJ1-2, with 9 bases identical to TRBD1. V was clipped by 5 bases and J by 1 base; unmatched bases: 8. This CDR3 contains 16 residues. Germline CDR1 SGHTA, CDR2 FQGNSA. Here the CDR3 reads CASSPGGTGSNYGYTF. CDR3 nucleotides: TGTGCCAGCAGCCCTGGAGGGACAGGGAGTAACTATGGCTACACCTTC.

The chain couples TRBV30 to TRBJ1-4; no reliable D call. V was cut by 2 bases and J by 0 bases, with 7 bases left in between. This CDR3 is 14 amino acids long. Germline-derived CDR1 and CDR2 are GTSNPN and SVGIG (reference sequence). This chain's CDR3 is CAWSSAATNEKLFF. CDR3 nucleotides: TGTGCCTGGAGTTCAGCAGCAACTAATGAAAAACTGTTTTTT.

This clone appeared a few times. The V call is TRBV11-2, the J call TRBJ1-4; D is perhaps TRBD1 (6 bases). V was shortened by 6 bases and J by 7 bases, with 21 bases between the two germline ends. Germline V CDR1 and CDR2: SGHAT, FQNNGV. The CDR3 contains 16 residues. CDR3 in DNA: TGTGCCAGCAGATCCCTGCGGGGGGCGCTGGGTGAAAAACTGTTTTTT. Translated: CASRSLRGALGEKLFF.

The V and J genes are TRBV6-1 and TRBJ2-1; possible D gene TRBD2, 6 bases. The CDR3 consists of 14 residues. The ends were cut back, 4 bases at V and 10 bases at J, with 17 bases in the middle. Looked up from germline, CDR1 is MNHNS and CDR2 is SASEGT. CDR3 loop: CASSAVSGLVEQFF. The DNA for the CDR3 is TGTGCCAGCAGTGCGGTTAGCGGCCTCGTCGAGCAGTTCTTC.

This rearrangement joins TRBV7-9 to TRBJ1-3; D is ambiguous. The germline V gene encodes CDR1 SEHNR and CDR2 FQNEAQ (reference sequence). The V end was cut by 1 base, the J end by 3 bases, with 4 bases between. There are 13 residues in the CDR3. For the CDR3, the DNA is TGTGCCAGCAGCTTAGTAGGTGGAAACACCATATATTTT. Its protein is CASSLVGGNTIYF.

The CDR3 nucleotides read TGTGCCAGTAGTATTTATGGGACAGGAGGCTACGAGCAGTACTTC. Translating it yields CASSIYGTGGYEQYF. This rearrangement joins TRBV19 to TRBJ2-5; 8 bases are shared with TRBD1. The DNA end is a closer match to TRBJ2-7, so the J assignment may be wrong. The CDR3 covers 15 residues. CDR1 is LNHDA, CDR2 SQIVND, per germline (reference sequence).

The chain carries TRBV6-5 and TRBJ2-7, with 9 bases identical to TRBD1. The germline V gene has CDR1 MNHEY and CDR2 SVGAGI. J was trimmed by 6 bases and V by 6 bases; bases with no gene match: 9. The CDR3 covers 14 residues. The CDR3 sequence: CASRPRDRDAEQYF. The CDR3 DNA follows: TGTGCCAGCAGGCCCCGGGACAGGGACGCCGAGCAGTACTTC.